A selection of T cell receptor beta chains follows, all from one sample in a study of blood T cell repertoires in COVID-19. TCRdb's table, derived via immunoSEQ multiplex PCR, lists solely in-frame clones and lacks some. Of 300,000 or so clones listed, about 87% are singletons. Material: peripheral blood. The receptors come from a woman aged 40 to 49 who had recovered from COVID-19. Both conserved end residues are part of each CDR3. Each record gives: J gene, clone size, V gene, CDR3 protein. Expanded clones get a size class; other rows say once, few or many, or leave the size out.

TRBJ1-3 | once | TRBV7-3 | CASSLGQGDTIYF
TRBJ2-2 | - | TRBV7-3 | CASSPSQVQGNTGELFF
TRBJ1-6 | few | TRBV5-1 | CASSPLGTVNSPLHF
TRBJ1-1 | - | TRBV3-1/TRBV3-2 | CASSQAGTGSEAFF
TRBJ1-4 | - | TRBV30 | CAWIEKGINEKLFF
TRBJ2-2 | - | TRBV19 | CASSLSRGWSGELFF
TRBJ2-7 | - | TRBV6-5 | CASRAGQLSYEQYF
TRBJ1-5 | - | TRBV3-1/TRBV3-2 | CASSHEGRGNQPQHF
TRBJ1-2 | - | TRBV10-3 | CAISESDSNYGYTF
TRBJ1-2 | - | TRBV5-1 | CASRQDRGHGYTF
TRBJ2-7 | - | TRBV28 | CASSPSRTGAYEQYF
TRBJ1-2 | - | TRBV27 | CASSFLGGLNYGYTF
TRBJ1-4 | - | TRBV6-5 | CASSRLRAGREKLFF
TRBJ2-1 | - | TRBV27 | CASATGGSVNEQFF
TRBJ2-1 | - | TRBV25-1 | CASSPNRRPAEQFF
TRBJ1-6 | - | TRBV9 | CASSVGGNSPLHF
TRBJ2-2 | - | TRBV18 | CASSLGGTHPGELFF
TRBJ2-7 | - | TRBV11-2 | CASSFGRHYEQYF
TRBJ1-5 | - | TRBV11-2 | CASSLGAGKDQPQHF
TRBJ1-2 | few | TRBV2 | CASSGANYGYTF
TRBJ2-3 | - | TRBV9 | CASSVWGTSGSSTDTQYF
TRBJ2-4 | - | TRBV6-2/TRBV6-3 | CASSLTSGGASKNIQYF
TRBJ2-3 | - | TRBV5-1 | CASSLLTGGADTQYF
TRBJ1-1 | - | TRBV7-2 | CASSLPGLTTEAFF
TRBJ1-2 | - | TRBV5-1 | CASSTGELGSYGYTF
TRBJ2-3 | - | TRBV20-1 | CSASRADTQYF
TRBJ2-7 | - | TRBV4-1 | CASSLGGGAAYEQYF
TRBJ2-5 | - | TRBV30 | CAWRARGGKETQYF
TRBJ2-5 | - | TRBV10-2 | CASSALLAFQETQYF
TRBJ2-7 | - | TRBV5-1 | CASTPRPGRSYEQYF
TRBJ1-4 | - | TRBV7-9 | CASGIRETNEKLFF
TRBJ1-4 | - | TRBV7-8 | CASSRGQENEKLFF
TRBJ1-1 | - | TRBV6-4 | CASRPTGSGWNTEAFF
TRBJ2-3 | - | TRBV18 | CASFIDSGITSQYF
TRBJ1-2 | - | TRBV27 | CASSDPRGGDYGYTF
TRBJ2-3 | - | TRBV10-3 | CAIRPSGADTQYF
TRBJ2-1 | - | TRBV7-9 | CASGMGANEQFF
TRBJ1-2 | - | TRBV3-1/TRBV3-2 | CASSHLNYGYTF
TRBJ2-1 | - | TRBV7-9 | CASSLLRDKYNEQFF
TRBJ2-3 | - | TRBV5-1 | CASNAGLAPSLSTDTQYF
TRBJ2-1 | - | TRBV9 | CASSAAGSKRDEQFF
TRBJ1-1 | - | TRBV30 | CAWSAAGGVGNTEAFF
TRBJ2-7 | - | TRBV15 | CATSRDRTGLEQYF
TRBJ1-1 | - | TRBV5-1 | CASSQGPEAFF
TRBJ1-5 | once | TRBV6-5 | CASRRDRDGNQPQHF